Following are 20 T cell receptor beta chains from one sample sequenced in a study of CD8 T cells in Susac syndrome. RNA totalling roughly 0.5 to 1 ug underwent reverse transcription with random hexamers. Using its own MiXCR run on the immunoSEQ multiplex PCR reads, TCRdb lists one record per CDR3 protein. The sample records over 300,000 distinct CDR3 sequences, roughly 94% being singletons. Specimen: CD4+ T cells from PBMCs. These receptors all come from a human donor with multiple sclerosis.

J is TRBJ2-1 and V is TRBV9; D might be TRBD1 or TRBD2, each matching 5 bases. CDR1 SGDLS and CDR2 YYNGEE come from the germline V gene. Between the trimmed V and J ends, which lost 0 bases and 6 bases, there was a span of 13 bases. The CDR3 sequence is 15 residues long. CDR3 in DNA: TGTGCCAGCAGCGTAGACGGGGACGCCACCAATGAGCAGTTCTTC. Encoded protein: CASSVDGDATNEQFF.

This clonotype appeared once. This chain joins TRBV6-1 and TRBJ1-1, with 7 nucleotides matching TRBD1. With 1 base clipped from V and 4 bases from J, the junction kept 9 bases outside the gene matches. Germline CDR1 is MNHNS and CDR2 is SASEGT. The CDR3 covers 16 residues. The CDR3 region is CASSEGRGLGTTEAFF. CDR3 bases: TGTGCCAGCAGTGAAGGGAGGGGGCTAGGTACCACTGAAGCTTTCTTT.

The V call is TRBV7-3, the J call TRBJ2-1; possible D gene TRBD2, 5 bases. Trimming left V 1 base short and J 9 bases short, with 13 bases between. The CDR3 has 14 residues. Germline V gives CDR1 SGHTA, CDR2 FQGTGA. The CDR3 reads CASSLRAPRGEQFF. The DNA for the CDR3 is TGTGCCAGCAGCTTAAGGGCACCCCGGGGTGAGCAGTTCTTC.

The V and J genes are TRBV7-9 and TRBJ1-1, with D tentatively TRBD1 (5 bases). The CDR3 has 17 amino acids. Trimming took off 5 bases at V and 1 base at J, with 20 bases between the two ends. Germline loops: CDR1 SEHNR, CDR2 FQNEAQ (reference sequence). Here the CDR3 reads CASSMYPIGAGNTEAFF. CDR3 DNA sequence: TGTGCCAGCAGCATGTACCCGATAGGGGCCGGGAACACTGAAGCTTTCTTT.

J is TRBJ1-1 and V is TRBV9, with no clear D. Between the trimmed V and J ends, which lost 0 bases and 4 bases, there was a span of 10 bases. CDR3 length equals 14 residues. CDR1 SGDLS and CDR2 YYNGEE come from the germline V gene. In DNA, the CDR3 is TGTGCCAGCAGCGTAGGGCAAGTGGGCACTGAAGCTTTCTTT. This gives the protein CASSVGQVGTEAFF.

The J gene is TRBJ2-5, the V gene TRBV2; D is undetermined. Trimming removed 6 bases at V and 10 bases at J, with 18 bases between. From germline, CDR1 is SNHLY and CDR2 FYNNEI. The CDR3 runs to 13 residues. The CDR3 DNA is TGTGCCAGCAGAGCTCCTGAGGACGGCTTCCAGTACTTC. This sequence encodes CASRAPEDGFQYF.

CDR3 nucleotide sequence: TGCAGCGTTGGGGGTAGGGACTACACAGATACGCAGTATTTT. It specifies CSVGGRDYTDTQYF. The rearrangement joins TRBV29-1 to TRBJ2-3; 7 nucleotides align to TRBD2. The V segment lost 4 bases and the J segment 2 bases; nucleotides outside the gene matches: 6. Germline V gives CDR1 SQVTM, CDR2 ANQGSEA. This CDR3 has 14 amino acids.

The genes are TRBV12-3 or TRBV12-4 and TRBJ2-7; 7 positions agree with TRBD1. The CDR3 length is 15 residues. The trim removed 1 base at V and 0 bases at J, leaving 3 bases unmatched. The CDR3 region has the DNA TGTGCCAGCAGTTTAGGGCAGGGGGTCTCCTACGAGCAGTACTTC. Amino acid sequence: CASSLGQGVSYEQYF.

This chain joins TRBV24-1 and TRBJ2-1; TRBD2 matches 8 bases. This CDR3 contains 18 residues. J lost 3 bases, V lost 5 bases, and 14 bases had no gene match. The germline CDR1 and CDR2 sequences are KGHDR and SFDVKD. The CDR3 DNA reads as TGTGCCACCAGTGGGGTTCGAGGGGCGGGGGGCATCTACAATGAGCAGTTCTTC. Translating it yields CATSGVRGAGGIYNEQFF.

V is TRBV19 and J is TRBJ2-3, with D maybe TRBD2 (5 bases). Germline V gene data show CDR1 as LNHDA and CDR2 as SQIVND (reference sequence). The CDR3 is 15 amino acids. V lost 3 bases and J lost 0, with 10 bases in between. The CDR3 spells CASSIGGSSTDTQYF. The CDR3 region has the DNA TGTGCCAGTAGTATCGGAGGCTCTAGCACAGATACGCAGTATTTT.

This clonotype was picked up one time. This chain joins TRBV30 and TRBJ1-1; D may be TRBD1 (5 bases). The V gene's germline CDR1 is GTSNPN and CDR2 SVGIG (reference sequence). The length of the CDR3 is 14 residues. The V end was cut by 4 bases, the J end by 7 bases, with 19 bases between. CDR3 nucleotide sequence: TGTGCCTGGAACTTAGACAGAATTGATGGTGAAGCTTTCTTT. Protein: CAWNLDRIDGEAFF.

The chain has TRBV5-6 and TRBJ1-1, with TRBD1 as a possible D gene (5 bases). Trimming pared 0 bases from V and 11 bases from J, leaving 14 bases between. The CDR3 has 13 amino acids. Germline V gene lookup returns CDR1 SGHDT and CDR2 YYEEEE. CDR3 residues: CASSLGGGFGAFF. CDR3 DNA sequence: TGTGCCAGCAGCTTGGGCGGGGGGTTTGGGGCTTTCTTT.

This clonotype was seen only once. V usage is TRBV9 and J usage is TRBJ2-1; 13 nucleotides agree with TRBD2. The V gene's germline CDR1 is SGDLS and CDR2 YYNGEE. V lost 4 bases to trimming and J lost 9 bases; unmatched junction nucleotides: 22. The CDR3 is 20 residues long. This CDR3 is CASSPVGLAGTLGPRGEQFF. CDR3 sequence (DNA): TGTGCCAGCAGCCCCGTGGGACTAGCGGGGACCTTGGGGCCGAGGGGTGAGCAGTTCTTC.

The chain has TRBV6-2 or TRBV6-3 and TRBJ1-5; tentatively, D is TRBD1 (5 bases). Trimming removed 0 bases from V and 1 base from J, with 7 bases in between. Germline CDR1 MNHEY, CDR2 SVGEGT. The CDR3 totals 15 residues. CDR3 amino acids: CASSYSRGSNQPQHF. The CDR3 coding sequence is TGTGCCAGCAGTTACTCGAGGGGAAGCAATCAGCCCCAGCATTTT.

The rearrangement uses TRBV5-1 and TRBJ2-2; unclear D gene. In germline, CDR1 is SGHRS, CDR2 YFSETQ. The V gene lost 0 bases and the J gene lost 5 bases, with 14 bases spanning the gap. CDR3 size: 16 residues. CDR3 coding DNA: TGCGCCAGCAGCTTGGGGTTGGCGGTGGATACCGGGGAGCTGTTTTTT. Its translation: CASSLGLAVDTGELFF.

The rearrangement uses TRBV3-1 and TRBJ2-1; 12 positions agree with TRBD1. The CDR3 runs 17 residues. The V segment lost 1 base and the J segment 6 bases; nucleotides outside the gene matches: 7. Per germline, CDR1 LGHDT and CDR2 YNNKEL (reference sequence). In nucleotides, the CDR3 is TGTGCCAGCAGCCAAGCGAGGGGACAGGGGGCAGGCAATGAGCAGTTCTTC. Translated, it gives CASSQARGQGAGNEQFF.

The CDR3 region has the DNA TGTGCCAGCAGTTTAGGGACACGCACTGAAGCTTTCTTT. It specifies CASSLGTRTEAFF. V and J are TRBV28 and TRBJ1-1, with a weak D call TRBD1 (6 bases). Trimming took 2 bases from V and 4 from J, leaving 8 bases between them. This CDR3 contains 13 residues. Germline V gene lookup returns CDR1 MDHEN and CDR2 SYDVKM.

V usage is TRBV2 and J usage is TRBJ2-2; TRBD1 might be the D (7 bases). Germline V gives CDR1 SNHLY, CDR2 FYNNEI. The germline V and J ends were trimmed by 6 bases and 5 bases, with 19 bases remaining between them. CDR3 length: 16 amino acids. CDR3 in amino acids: CASRRDSFGGTGELFF. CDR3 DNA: TGTGCCAGCAGGCGGGACAGCTTTGGGGGTACCGGGGAGCTGTTTTTT.

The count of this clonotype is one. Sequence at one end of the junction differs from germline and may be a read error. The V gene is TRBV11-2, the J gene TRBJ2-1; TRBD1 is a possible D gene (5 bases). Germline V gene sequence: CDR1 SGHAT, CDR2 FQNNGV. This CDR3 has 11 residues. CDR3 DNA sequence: TGTGCCAGCAGCTCCGGACGGGTACAGGTCTTC. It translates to CASSSGRVQVF.

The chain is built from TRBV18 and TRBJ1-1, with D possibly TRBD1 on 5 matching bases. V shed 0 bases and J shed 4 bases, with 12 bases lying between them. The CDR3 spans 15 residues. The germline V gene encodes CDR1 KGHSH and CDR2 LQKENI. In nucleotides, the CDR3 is TGTGCCAGCTCACCACCGTTGGGGGAGGGCACTGAAGCTTTCTTT. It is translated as CASSPPLGEGTEAFF.